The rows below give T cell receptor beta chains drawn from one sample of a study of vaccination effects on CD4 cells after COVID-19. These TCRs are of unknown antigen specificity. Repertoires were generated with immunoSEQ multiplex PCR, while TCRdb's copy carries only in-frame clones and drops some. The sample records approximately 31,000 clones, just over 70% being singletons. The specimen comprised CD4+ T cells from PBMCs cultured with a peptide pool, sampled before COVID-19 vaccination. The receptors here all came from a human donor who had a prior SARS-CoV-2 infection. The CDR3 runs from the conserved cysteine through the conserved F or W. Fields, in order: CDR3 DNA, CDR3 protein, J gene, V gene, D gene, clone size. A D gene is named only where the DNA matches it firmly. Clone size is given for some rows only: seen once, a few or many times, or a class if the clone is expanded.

TGTGCCACCAGCAGAGATGTCGAGACGGGGCCCCTCCACTTT | CATSRDVETGPLHF | TRBJ1-6 | TRBV15 | NA | NA
TGTGCCAGCAGCTTGATATCTACCTACGAGCAGTACTTC | CASSLISTYEQYF | TRBJ2-7 | TRBV5-6 | NA | NA
TGCAGCGCCCAACCGAGGACGGGAGGACTGTTTTTT | CSAQPRTGGLFF | TRBJ1-4 | TRBV29-1 | NA | once
TGTGCCAGCAGTGCAAGGGACGGAGCTAACTATGGCTACACCTTC | CASSARDGANYGYTF | TRBJ1-2 | TRBV2 | NA | once
TGTGCCAGCAGTTTGGGGGAGGTGGACACCGGGGAGCTGTTTTTT | CASSLGEVDTGELFF | TRBJ2-2 | TRBV28 | NA | once
TGCAGTGCACTATACAATGAGCAGTTCTTC | CSALYNEQFF | TRBJ2-1 | TRBV20-1 | NA | NA
TGTGCCAGCAGTAGGTGGGATAACACCGGGGAGCTGTTTTTT | CASSRWDNTGELFF | TRBJ2-2 | TRBV9 | NA | NA
TGTGCCAGCACCCGGAACGACTACGAGCAGTACTTC | CASTRNDYEQYF | TRBJ2-7 | TRBV2 | NA | NA
TGTGCCAGCAGCCAAAACAGGGGTGGTGAAAAACTGTTTTTT | CASSQNRGGEKLFF | TRBJ1-4 | TRBV7-2 | TRBD1 | few
TGTGCCAGCAGCCTCCGGACAGGGGGCCCAGATACGCAGTATTTT | CASSLRTGGPDTQYF | TRBJ2-3 | TRBV3-1/TRBV3-2 | TRBD1 | few
TGTGCCGGGGTGAGTCACACCACTCAACAGGACAGGGAAACACCAAATAGCAATCAGCCCCAGCATTTT | CAGVSHTTQQDRETPNSNQPQHF | TRBJ1-5 | TRBV21-1 | NA | NA
TGTGCCATCAGTGAGGGACAACCCTACTACAATGAGCAGTTCTTC | CAISEGQPYYNEQFF | TRBJ2-1 | TRBV10-3 | NA | NA
TGTGCCAGCAGCTTAGGGCCTCGGGTGACCCAGTACTTC | CASSLGPRVTQYF | TRBJ2-5 | TRBV7-6 | NA | NA
TGCAGCGGGGGGGCAGGGTGGGGAATGACCTACAATGAGCAGTTCTTC | CSGGAGWGMTYNEQFF | TRBJ2-1 | TRBV29-1 | NA | NA
TGTGCCAGCAGTTTTAGCGGCTACGAGCAGTACTTC | CASSFSGYEQYF | TRBJ2-7 | TRBV12-3/TRBV12-4 | NA | NA
TGCGCCAACCTTTTTTATACCCGCTCTGGAAACACCATATATTTT | CANLFYTRSGNTIYF | TRBJ1-3 | TRBV5-1 | NA | few
TGTGCCAGCAGCCTCAACAGGGGCGAGGAGACCCAGTACTTC | CASSLNRGEETQYF | TRBJ2-5 | TRBV7-8 | TRBD1 | NA
TGTGCCAGCAGTTTATTACAGGCACGCACAGATACGCAGTATTTT | CASSLLQARTDTQYF | TRBJ2-3 | TRBV27 | NA | NA
TGTGCCAGCAGCTCATCCCAGGAGACCCAGTACTTC | CASSSSQETQYF | TRBJ2-5 | TRBV7-2 | NA | NA
TGTGCCAGCATCTTAGAAGACAGGGGAATGAACACTGAAGCTTTCTTT | CASILEDRGMNTEAFF | TRBJ1-1 | TRBV2 | TRBD1 | NA
TGTGCCAGTAGCGTCGGGCCGCGGCGGGCTAATGAAAAACTGTTTTTT | CASSVGPRRANEKLFF | TRBJ1-4 | TRBV19 | NA | NA
TGTGCCAGCAGCAGGTCTGGGGGGTCCACCGGGGAGCTGTTTTTT | CASSRSGGSTGELFF | TRBJ2-2 | TRBV5-4 | NA | NA
TGTGCCAGCAGCATACTAGCGTCTAGCACAGATACGCAGTATTTT | CASSILASSTDTQYF | TRBJ2-3 | TRBV5-6 | TRBD2 | NA
TGTGCCAGCAGCAAAGAAGGGGCTTTCTACGAGCAGTACTTC | CASSKEGAFYEQYF | TRBJ2-7 | TRBV21-1 | NA | NA
TGTGCCAGCAGTTACTCGCCGACAGGGTATCGTTCCGAGCAGTACTTC | CASSYSPTGYRSEQYF | TRBJ2-7 | TRBV6-5 | TRBD1 | once
TGTGCCAGCAGTTACACGGACAGTGATCAGCCCCAGCATTTT | CASSYTDSDQPQHF | TRBJ1-5 | TRBV6-6 | NA | NA